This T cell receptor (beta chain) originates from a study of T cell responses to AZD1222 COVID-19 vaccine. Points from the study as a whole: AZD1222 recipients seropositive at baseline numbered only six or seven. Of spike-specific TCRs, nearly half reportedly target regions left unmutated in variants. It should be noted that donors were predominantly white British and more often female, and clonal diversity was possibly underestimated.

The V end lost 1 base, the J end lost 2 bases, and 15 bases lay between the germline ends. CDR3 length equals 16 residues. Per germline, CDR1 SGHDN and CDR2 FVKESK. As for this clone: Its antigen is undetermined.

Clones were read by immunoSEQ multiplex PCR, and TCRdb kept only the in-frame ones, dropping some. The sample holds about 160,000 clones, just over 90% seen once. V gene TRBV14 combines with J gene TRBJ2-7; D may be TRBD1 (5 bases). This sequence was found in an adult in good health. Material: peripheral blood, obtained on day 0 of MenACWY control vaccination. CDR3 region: CASSQAKGQGTYEQYF. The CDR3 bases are TGTGCCAGCAGCCAAGCCAAGGGGCAAGGCACCTACGAGCAGTACTTC.